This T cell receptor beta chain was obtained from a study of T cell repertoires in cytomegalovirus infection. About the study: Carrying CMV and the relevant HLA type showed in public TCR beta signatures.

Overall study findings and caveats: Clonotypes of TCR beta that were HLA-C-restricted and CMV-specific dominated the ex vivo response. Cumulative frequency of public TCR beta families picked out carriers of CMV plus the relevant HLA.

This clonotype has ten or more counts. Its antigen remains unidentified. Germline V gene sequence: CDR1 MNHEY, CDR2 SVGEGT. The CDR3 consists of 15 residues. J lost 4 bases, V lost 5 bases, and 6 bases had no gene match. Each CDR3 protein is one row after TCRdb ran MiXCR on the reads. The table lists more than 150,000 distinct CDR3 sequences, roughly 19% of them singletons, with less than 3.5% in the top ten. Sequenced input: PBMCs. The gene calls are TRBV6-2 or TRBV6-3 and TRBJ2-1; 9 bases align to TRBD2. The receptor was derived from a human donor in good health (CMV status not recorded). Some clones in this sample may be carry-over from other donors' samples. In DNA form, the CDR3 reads TGTGCCAGCAGTCTTCCGGGACTAGCTTACAATGAGCAGTTCTTC. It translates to CASSLPGLAYNEQFF.